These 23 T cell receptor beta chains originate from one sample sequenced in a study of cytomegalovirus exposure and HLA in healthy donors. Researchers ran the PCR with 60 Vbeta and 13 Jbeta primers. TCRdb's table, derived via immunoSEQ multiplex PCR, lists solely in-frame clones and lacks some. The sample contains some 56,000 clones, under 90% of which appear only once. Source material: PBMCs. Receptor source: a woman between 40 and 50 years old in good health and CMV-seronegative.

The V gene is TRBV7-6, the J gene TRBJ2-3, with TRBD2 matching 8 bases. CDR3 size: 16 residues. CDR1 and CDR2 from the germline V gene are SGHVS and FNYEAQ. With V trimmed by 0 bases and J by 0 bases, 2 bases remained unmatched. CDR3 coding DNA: TGTGCCAGCAGCTTAGCTCCTAGCGGGAGCACAGATACGCAGTATTTT. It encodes CASSLAPSGSTDTQYF. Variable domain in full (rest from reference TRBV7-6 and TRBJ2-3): GAGVSQSPRYKVTKRGQDVALRCDPISGHVSLYWYRQALGQGPEFLTYFNYEAQQDKSGLPNDRFSAERPEGSISTLTIQRTEQRDSAMYRCASSLAPSGSTDTQYFGPGTRLTVL.

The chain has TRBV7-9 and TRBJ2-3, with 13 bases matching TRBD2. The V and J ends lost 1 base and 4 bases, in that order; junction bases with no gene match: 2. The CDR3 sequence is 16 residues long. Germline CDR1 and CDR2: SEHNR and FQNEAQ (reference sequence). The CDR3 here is CASSLVGLAGADTQYF. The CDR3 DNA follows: TGTGCCAGCAGCTTAGTTGGACTAGCGGGAGCAGATACGCAGTATTTT.

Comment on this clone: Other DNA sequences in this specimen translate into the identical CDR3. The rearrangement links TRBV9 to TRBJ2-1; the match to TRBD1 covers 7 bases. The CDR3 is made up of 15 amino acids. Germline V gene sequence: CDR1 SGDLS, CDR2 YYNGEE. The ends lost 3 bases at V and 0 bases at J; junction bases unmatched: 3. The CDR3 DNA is TGTGCCAGCAGCGCCAGACAGGGCTCCTACAATGAGCAGTTCTTC. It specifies CASSARQGSYNEQFF.

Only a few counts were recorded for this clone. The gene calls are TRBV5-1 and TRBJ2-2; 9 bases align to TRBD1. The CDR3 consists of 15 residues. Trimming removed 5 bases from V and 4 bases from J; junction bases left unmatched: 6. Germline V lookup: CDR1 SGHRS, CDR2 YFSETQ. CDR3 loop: CASSWDRVTTGELFF. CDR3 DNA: TGCGCCAGCAGTTGGGACAGGGTTACCACCGGGGAGCTGTTTTTT.

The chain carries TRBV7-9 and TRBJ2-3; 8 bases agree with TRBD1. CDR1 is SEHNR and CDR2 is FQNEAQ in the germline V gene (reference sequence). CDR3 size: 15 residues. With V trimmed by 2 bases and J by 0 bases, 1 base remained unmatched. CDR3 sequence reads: CASSLRTGSTDTQYF. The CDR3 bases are TGTGCCAGCAGCTTAAGGACAGGGAGCACAGATACGCAGTATTTT. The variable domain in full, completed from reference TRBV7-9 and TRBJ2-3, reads DTGVSQNPRHKITKRGQNVTFRCDPISEHNRLYWYRQTLGQGPEFLTYFQNEAQLEKSRLLSDRFSAERPKGSFSTLEIQRTEQGDSAMYLCASSLRTGSTDTQYFGPGTRLTVL.

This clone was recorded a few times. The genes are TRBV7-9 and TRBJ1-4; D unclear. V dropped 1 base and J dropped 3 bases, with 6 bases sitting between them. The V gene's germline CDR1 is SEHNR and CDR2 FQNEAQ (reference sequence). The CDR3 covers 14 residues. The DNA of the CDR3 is TGTGCCAGCAGCTTAGGGACTTCTAATGAAAAACTGTTTTTT. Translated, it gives CASSLGTSNEKLFF.

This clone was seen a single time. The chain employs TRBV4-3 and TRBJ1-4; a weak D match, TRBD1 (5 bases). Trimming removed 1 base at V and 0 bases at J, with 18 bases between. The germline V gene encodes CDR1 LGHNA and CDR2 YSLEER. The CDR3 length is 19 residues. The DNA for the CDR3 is TGCGCCAGCAGCCAAGTAAACAGGCCCGGCCCCACAACTAATGAAAAACTGTTTTTT. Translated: CASSQVNRPGPTTNEKLFF.

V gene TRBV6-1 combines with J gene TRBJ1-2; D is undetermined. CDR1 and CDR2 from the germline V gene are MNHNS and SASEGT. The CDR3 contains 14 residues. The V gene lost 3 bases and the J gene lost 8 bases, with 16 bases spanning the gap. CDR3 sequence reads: CASSEIPGSKGYTF. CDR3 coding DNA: TGTGCCAGCAGTGAGATTCCAGGTTCGAAGGGCTACACCTTC.

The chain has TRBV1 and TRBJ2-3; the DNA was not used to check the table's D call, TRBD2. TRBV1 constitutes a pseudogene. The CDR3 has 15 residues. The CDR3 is CTSSQEVGGARTQYF. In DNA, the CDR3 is TGCACCAGCAGCCAAGAGGTGGGAGGGGCCCGTACGCAGTATTTT.

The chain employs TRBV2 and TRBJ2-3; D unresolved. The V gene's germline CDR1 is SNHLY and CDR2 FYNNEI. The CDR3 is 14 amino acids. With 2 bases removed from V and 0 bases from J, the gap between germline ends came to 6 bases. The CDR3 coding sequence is TGTGCCAGCAGTGAATTGTCTAGCACAGATACGCAGTATTTT. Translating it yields CASSELSSTDTQYF.

CDR3 residues: CASSLGIGGRGSEQYF. The CDR3 region has the DNA TGTGCCAGCAGTTTAGGTATTGGCGGGAGGGGATCCGAGCAGTACTTC. The chain employs TRBV27 and TRBJ2-7; 9 positions match TRBD2. Trimming removed 2 bases from V and 6 bases from J; junction bases left unmatched: 11. This CDR3 is 16 amino acids long. Germline CDR1 MNHEY, CDR2 SMNVEV (reference sequence).

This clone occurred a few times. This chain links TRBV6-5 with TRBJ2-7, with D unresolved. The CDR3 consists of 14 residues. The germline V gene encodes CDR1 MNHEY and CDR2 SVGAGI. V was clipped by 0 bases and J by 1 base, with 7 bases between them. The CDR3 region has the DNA TGTGCCAGCAGTTACTCGGGCAGTTCCTACGAGCAGTACTTC. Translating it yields CASSYSGSSYEQYF.

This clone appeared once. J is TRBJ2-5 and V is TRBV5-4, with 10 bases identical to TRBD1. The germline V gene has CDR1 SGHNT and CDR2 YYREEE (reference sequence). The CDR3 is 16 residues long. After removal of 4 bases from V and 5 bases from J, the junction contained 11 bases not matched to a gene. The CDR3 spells CASSVDRDRGRETQYF. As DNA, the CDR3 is TGTGCCAGCAGCGTCGACCGGGACAGGGGACGGGAGACCCAGTACTTC.

CDR3 coding DNA: TGTGCCAGCAGCGGCAGACCGGGACTTAGCCCCCTGGGAACCGGGGAGCTGTTTTTT. Residues: CASSGRPGLSPLGTGELFF. This sequence joins TRBV9 and TRBJ2-2, with a possible D match to TRBD2 (6 bases). The CDR3 runs to 19 residues. Trimming took 3 bases from V and 5 from J, leaving 26 bases between them. CDR1 and CDR2 (germline): SGDLS, YYNGEE.

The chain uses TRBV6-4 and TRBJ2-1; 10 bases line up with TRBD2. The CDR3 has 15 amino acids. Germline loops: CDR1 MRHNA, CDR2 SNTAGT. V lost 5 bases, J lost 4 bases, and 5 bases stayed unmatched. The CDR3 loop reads CASSPLAGVYNEQFF. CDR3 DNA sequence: TGTGCCAGCAGTCCCCTAGCGGGGGTTTACAATGAGCAGTTCTTC.

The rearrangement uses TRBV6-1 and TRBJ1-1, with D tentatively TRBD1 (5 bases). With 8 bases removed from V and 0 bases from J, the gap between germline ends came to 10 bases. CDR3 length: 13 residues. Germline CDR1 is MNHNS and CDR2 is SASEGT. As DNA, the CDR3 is TGTGCCAGCTCTCCAGGGTTGAACACTGAAGCTTTCTTT. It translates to CASSPGLNTEAFF.

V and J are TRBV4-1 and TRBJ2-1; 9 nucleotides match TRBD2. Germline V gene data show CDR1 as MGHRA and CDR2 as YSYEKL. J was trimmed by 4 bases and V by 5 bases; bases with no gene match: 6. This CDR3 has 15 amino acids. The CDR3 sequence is CASSLGLAGYNEQFF. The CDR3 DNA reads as TGCGCCAGCAGCTTGGGACTAGCAGGATACAATGAGCAGTTCTTC.

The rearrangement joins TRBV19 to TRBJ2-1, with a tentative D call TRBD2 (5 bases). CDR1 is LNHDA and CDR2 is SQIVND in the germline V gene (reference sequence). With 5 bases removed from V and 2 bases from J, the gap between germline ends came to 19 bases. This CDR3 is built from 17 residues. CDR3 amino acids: CASSVGLPLGTYNEQFF. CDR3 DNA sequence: TGTGCCAGTAGTGTTGGACTCCCTCTGGGTACCTACAATGAGCAGTTCTTC.

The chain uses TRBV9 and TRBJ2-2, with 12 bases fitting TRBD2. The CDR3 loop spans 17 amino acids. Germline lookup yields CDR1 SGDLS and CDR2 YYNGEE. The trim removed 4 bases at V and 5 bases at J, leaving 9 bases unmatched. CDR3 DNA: TGTGCCAGCAGCCCCCTTACTAGCGGGAGGAGAACCGGGGAGCTGTTTTTT. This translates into CASSPLTSGRRTGELFF.

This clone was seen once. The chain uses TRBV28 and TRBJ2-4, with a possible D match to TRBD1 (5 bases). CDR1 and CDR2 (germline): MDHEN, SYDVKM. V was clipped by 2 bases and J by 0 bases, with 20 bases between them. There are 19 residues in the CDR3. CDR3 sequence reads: CASSLPHGRAAIAKNIQYF. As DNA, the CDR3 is TGTGCCAGCAGTTTACCCCACGGCAGGGCCGCCATAGCCAAAAACATTCAGTACTTC.

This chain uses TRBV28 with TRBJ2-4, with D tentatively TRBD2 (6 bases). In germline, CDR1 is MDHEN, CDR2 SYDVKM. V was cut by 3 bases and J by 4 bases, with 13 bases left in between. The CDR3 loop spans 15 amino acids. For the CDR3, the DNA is TGTGCCAGCAGTTTGGCGGGAAATAAAAAAAACATTCAGTACTTC. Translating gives CASSLAGNKKNIQYF. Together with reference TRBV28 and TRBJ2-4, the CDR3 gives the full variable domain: DVKVTQSSRYLVKRTGEKVFLECVQDMDHENMFWYRQDPGLGLRLIYFSYDVKMKEKGDIPEGYSVSREKKERFSLILESASTNQTSMYLCASSLAGNKKNIQYFGAGTRLSVL.

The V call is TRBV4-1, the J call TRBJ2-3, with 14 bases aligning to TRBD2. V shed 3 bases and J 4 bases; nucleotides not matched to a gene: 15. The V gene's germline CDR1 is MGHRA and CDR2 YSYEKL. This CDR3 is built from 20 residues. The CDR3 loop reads CASSQAQTSGRALVPDTQYF. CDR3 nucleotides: TGCGCCAGCAGCCAGGCACAGACTAGCGGGAGGGCCCTCGTCCCAGATACGCAGTATTTT.

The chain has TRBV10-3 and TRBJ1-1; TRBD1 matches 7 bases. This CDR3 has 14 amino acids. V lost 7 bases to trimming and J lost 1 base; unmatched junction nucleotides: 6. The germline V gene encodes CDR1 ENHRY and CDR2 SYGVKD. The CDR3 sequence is CAITMTGPNTEAFF. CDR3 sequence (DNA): TGTGCCATCACTATGACAGGGCCGAACACTGAAGCTTTCTTT.